The entry that follows covers one T cell receptor (beta chain) sequence. Its antigen is unknown. In germline, CDR1 is MDHEN, CDR2 SYDVKM. V was clipped by 2 bases and J by 3 bases, with 7 bases between them. This CDR3 is built from 13 residues. The data are from a study of a mutant IDH1 vaccine in newly diagnosed glioma. Notes on the study in general: Of all patients, around 94% showed vaccine-induced immune responses.

The sample's time point: week 47, end of study. Each dose of the vaccine consisted of 300 ug of mutant IDH1 20-mer peptide, with topical imiquimod. Libraries were prepared by immunoSEQ multiplex PCR; TCRdb keeps only in-frame clonotypes and omits some of them. The table includes 50,000 or so clones, approximately 84% detected once. The receptor was isolated from a woman aged 30 to 39 with glioma. Some clones in this sample may be carry-over from other donors' samples. This chain joins TRBV28 and TRBJ1-2; D is uncertain. Specimen: PBMCs, collected from a glioma patient whose treatment included an IDH1 peptide vaccine. The CDR3 loop reads CASSLNRDYGYTF. The CDR3 bases are TGTGCCAGCAGTTTAAACCGGGACTATGGCTACACCTTC.